Included here is one T cell receptor (beta chain) sequence, with context. Antigen specificity is unknown. The data stem from a study of OX40 agonist ivuxolimab in advanced cancers. Study-wide context: Ivuxolimab, which patients received intravenously every 2 weeks, was dosed at 0.01 to 10 mg/kg.

The CDR3 contains 17 residues. Germline V gene lookup returns CDR1 SNHLY and CDR2 FYNNEI. Trimming removed 4 bases from V and 4 bases from J; junction bases left unmatched: 7. Overall study results and limits: Normalized expansion of T-cell clones was also low for some nonresponders.

The repertoire was sequenced with immunoSEQ multiplex PCR; TCRdb's copy has only in-frame clones and lacks some. The data hold some 69,000 clones, with about 89% observed a single time. The V gene is TRBV2, the J gene TRBJ2-3, with TRBD2 matching 14 bases. The clonotype originates from an adult with an advanced solid tumor such as melanoma, head and neck, liver or kidney cancer. The sequencing here drew on CD4+ or CD8+ T cells sorted from blood, taken in a trial of the OX40 agonist ivuxolimab. The CDR3 DNA follows: TGTGCCAGCAGTGTAGAGACTAGCGGGAGGGCAGCAGATACGCAGTATTTT. As protein: CASSVETSGRAADTQYF.